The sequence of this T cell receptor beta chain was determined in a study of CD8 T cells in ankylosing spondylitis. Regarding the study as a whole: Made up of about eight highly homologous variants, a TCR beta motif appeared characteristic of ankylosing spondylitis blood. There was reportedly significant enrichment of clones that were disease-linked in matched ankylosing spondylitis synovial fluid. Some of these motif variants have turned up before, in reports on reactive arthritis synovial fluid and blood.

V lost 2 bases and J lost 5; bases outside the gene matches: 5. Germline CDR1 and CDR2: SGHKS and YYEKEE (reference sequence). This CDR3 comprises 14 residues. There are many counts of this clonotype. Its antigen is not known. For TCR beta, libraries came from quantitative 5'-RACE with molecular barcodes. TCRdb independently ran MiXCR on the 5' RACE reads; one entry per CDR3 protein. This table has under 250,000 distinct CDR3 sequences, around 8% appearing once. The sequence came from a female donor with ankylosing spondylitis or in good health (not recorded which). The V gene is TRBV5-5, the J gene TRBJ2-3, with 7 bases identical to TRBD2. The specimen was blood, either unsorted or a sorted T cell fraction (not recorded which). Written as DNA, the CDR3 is TGTGCCAGCAGCTTATCCGGGAGGTTAGATACGCAGTATTTT. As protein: CASSLSGRLDTQYF.